Listed below are T cell receptor beta chains from one sample, sequenced in a study of blood T cell repertoires in COVID-19. TCRdb's table, derived via immunoSEQ multiplex PCR, lists solely in-frame clones and lacks some. The sample lists 190,000 or so clones; about 87% were seen once. Sequencing was done on a sample of PBMCs or T cells enriched from blood (not recorded which). The receptor set was obtained from a man aged 25-40 years who had recovered from COVID-19. Each CDR3 is given with its conserved first and last residue. Each record gives: clone size, D gene, J gene, V gene, CDR3 protein, CDR3 DNA. The D gene is left open where the match is weak. For some rows the clone size is stated as once, few or many, or as a class when expanded; others skip it.

>few|-|TRBJ2-3|TRBV7-2
CASTPAEEDTQYF
TGTGCCAGCACGCCAGCGGAAGAAGATACGCAGTATTTT
>-|-|TRBJ2-7|TRBV7-6
CASSLGSGQQPYEQYF
TGTGCCAGCAGCTTAGGTTCTGGACAGCAACCCTACGAGCAGTACTTC
>-|TRBD1|TRBJ2-7|TRBV19
CASSPAGTAPYEQYF
TGTGCCAGTAGTCCAGCCGGGACAGCCCCTTACGAGCAGTACTTC
>-|-|TRBJ1-1|TRBV19
CASGGRGNTEAFF
TGTGCCAGTGGGGGCCGGGGCAACACTGAAGCTTTCTTT
>-|-|TRBJ2-3|TRBV3-1/TRBV3-2
CASTRGGLHTQYF
TGTGCCAGCACCCGTGGAGGGTTGCATACGCAGTATTTT
>-|TRBD1|TRBJ1-2|TRBV24-1
CATSDRDRRDGYTF
TGTGCCACCAGTGACCGGGACAGGAGGGATGGCTACACCTTC
>-|-|TRBJ1-1|TRBV7-2
CASSLVGRGTEAFF
TGTGCCAGCAGCTTAGTGGGGCGTGGGACTGAAGCTTTCTTT
>-|-|TRBJ2-7|TRBV15
CATSMGQGYEQYF
TGTGCCACCAGCATGGGCCAGGGCTACGAGCAGTACTTC
>-|TRBD2|TRBJ2-3|TRBV15
CATSRTSGRAEDTQYF
TGTGCCACCAGCAGAACAAGCGGGAGGGCTGAAGATACGCAGTATTTT
>-|-|TRBJ2-7|TRBV11-2
CASSPDMPYEQYF
TGTGCCAGCAGCCCGGACATGCCCTACGAGCAGTACTTC
>-|TRBD2|TRBJ2-1|TRBV5-1
CASSLVASGPYNEQFF
TGCGCCAGCAGCTTGGTGGCTAGCGGCCCCTACAATGAGCAGTTCTTC
>-|TRBD1|TRBJ2-4|TRBV6-5
CASSYRDRGENIQYF
TGTGCCAGCAGTTACAGGGACAGGGGCGAAAACATTCAGTACTTC
>-|TRBD1|TRBJ1-1|TRBV10-1
CASSAGQVNTEAFF
TGCGCCAGCAGCGCCGGACAGGTGAACACTGAAGCTTTCTTT
>once|-|TRBJ2-3|TRBV4-2
CASSQDYRLTDTQYF
TGTGCCAGCAGCCAAGATTACAGGCTCACAGATACGCAGTATTTT
>-|-|TRBJ2-7|TRBV29-1
CSVGYGYEQYF
TGCAGCGTTGGGTACGGCTACGAGCAGTACTTC
>-|-|TRBJ2-1|TRBV7-2
CASSFENYQFSEQFF
TGTGCCAGCAGCTTCGAAAACTACCAATTTTCCGAGCAGTTCTTC
>-|TRBD1|TRBJ1-5|TRBV4-1
CASSQGYIGQGYQPQHF
TGCGCCAGCAGCCAAGGCTATATTGGACAGGGTTATCAGCCCCAGCATTTT
>-|-|TRBJ2-3|TRBV4-1
CASSQGPFSLSTDTQYF
TGCGCCAGCAGCCAAGGTCCCTTCTCCCTCTCCACAGATACGCAGTATTTT
>-|-|TRBJ2-1|TRBV6-2/TRBV6-3
CASSVTETNEQFF
TGTGCCAGCAGTGTTACAGAAACCAATGAGCAGTTCTTC
>-|TRBD1|TRBJ1-2|TRBV7-2
CASSTKTGWGYTF
TGTGCCAGCAGCACAAAGACAGGGTGGGGCTACACCTTC
>-|-|TRBJ1-1|TRBV7-9
CASSLVDTMNTEAFF
TGTGCCAGCAGCTTAGTAGACACCATGAACACTGAAGCTTTCTTT
>-|TRBD2|TRBJ2-2|TRBV9
CASSVAAGGRETGELFF
TGTGCCAGCAGCGTAGCGGCGGGGGGGAGGGAAACCGGGGAGCTGTTTTTT
>-|-|TRBJ1-4|TRBV14
CASSQLDSTTNEKLFF
TGTGCCAGCAGCCAGCTCGACAGTACAACTAATGAAAAACTGTTTTTT
>-|-|TRBJ1-1|TRBV7-8
CASSYQSGAAGTEAFF
TGTGCCAGCAGCTACCAAAGCGGGGCCGCGGGGACTGAAGCTTTCTTT
>-|-|TRBJ1-2|TRBV7-9
CASSLASGYGYTF
TGTGCCAGCAGCCTCGCATCGGGCTATGGCTACACCTTC
>-|TRBD1|TRBJ2-7|TRBV19
CASSIAGGQGVIYEQYF
TGTGCCAGTAGTATAGCGGGCGGACAGGGTGTTATCTACGAGCAGTACTTC
>-|-|TRBJ2-5|TRBV24-1
CATSANRVEKETQYF
TGTGCCACCAGCGCGAACAGGGTGGAAAAAGAGACCCAGTACTTC
>-|-|TRBJ1-1|TRBV12-3/TRBV12-4
CASSYGSTEAFF
TGTGCCAGCAGTTACGGGAGCACTGAAGCTTTCTTT
>once|-|TRBJ2-3|TRBV7-6
CASSLGLLAGSTDTQYF
TGTGCCAGCAGCTTAGGTCTTTTGGCGGGTTCCACAGATACGCAGTATTTT
>-|TRBD1|TRBJ2-6|TRBV5-4
CASSLAGQGGSGANVLTF
TGTGCCAGCAGCTTGGCCGGACAGGGCGGCTCTGGGGCCAACGTCCTGACTTTC
>-|TRBD1|TRBJ2-5|TRBV5-8
CASSPGQGTQETQYF
TGTGCCAGCAGCCCCGGACAGGGAACCCAAGAGACCCAGTACTTC
>-|-|TRBJ1-1|TRBV7-2
CASSLAPGVGRAFF
TGTGCCAGCAGCTTAGCGCCTGGGGTTGGGAGGGCTTTCTTT
>-|-|TRBJ1-3|TRBV9
CASSPPAGNSGNTIYF
TGTGCCAGCAGCCCCCCCGCGGGGAACTCTGGAAACACCATATATTTT
>-|-|TRBJ1-3|TRBV19
CASSIPGATRGGNTIYF
TGTGCCAGTAGTATCCCAGGGGCGACCAGAGGAGGAAACACCATATATTTT
>-|-|TRBJ2-2|TRBV15
CATSRGGGDPNTGELFF
TGTGCCACCAGCAGAGGCGGCGGGGACCCGAACACCGGGGAGCTGTTTTTT
>-|-|TRBJ2-7|TRBV11-1
CASSIQPDRPTEQYF
TGTGCCAGCAGCATACAGCCGGACAGACCTACAGAGCAGTACTTC
>-|TRBD1|TRBJ2-4|TRBV5-5
CASSPDRVEGYF
TGTGCCAGCAGCCCGGACAGGGTAGAAGGGTACTTC
>-|-|TRBJ2-7|TRBV30
CAWSLQFYEQYF
TGTGCCTGGAGCCTACAGTTTTACGAGCAGTACTTC
>-|TRBD1|TRBJ1-2|TRBV19
CASSMESGQGWINYGYTF
TGTGCCAGTAGTATGGAGTCGGGACAGGGTTGGATTAACTATGGCTACACCTTC
>-|TRBD2|TRBJ2-3|TRBV28
CASSSRTSGILDTQYF
TGTGCCAGCAGCTCCCGGACTAGCGGGATCTTGGATACGCAGTATTTT
>-|-|TRBJ1-6|TRBV24-1
CATSDFWDTYNSPLHF
TGTGCCACCAGTGACTTTTGGGACACCTATAATTCACCCCTCCACTTT
>-|-|TRBJ2-1|TRBV19
CASSIGGRLGYNEQFF
TGTGCCAGTAGTATAGGGGGCCGCCTGGGCTACAATGAGCAGTTCTTC
>few|-|TRBJ2-2|TRBV5-8
CASSGRTDTGELFF
TGTGCCAGCAGCGGAAGGACAGACACCGGGGAGCTGTTTTTT
>-|TRBD1|TRBJ2-5|TRBV28
CASKGTGGQTQYF
TGTGCCAGCAAAGGGACAGGGGGACAGACCCAGTACTTC
>-|TRBD2|TRBJ2-1|TRBV18
CASSRLAGEYNEQFF
TGTGCCAGCTCACGACTAGCGGGGGAGTACAATGAGCAGTTCTTC
>once|TRBD1|TRBJ2-7|TRBV7-8
CASSWIGQGAYEQYF
TGTGCCAGCAGCTGGATCGGACAGGGGGCCTACGAGCAGTACTTC
>-|-|TRBJ2-3|TRBV18
CASSPRGGGTDTQYF
TGTGCCAGCTCACCACGAGGCGGGGGCACAGATACGCAGTATTTT
>-|-|TRBJ2-7|TRBV4-3
CASSQDLFREQYF
TGCGCCAGCAGCCAAGATCTGTTCCGGGAGCAGTACTTC